This T cell receptor beta chain emerged from a study of technical replicates of blood from a few donors (dated 2017 in TCRdb). The method was the immunoSEQ multiplex PCR assay. TCRdb retrieved this table from immuneACCESS and kept in-frame rearrangements only. Not all clones are present; in checked studies, unresolved V genes account for under half, and no reason is known for the remainder. Here the sample has under 65,000 clones; approximately 90% occur a single time. Around 3.9% of the sample belongs to the ten largest clones. On this clone itself: Its antigen specificity is not known. The record has no base qualities; no much larger clone is one base away.

The junction carries 14 bases between V and J, which are trimmed by 7 bases and 7 bases respectively. The CDR3 covers 14 residues, taking in both the cysteine and the phenylalanine. Only CDR3 DNA remains: 42 bases, in frame from the first base. CDR1 and CDR2, looked up from the germline V gene, are MDHEN and SYDVKM. The sequence was collected from a human donor in good health. Some clones in this sample may be carry-over from other donors' samples. Source material: PBMCs. The sequence links TRBV28 to TRBJ1-6, with the D segment identity uncertain. The DNA is as follows: TGTGCCAGCATTCCGGGATCCGAGAATTCACCCCTCCACTTT. It translates to CASIPGSENSPLHF.